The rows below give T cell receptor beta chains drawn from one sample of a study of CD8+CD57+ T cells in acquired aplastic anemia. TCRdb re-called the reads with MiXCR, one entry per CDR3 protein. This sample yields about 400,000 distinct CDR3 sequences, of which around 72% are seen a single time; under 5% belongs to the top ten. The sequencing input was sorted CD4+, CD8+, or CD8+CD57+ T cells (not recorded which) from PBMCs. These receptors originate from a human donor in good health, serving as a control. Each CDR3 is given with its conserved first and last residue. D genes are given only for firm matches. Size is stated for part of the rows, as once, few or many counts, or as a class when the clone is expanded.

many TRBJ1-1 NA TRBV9 CASSVAQRGNTEAFF TGTGCCAGCAGCGTAGCTCAGAGGGGGAACACTGAAGCTTTCTTT
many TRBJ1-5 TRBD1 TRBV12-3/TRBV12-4 CASSFGTVGNQPQHF TGTGCCAGCAGCTTCGGGACAGTCGGCAATCAGCCCCAGCATTTT
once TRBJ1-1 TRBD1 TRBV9 CASSVVQGGTEAFF TGTGCCAGCAGCGTAGTGCAGGGGGGAACTGAAGCTTTCTTT
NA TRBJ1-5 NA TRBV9 CASSSSKRDVF TGTGCCAGCAGCTCTAGCAAGCGGGACGTCTTT
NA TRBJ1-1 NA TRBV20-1 CSARLAGGAFF TGCAGTGCTAGGCTAGCGGGGGGAGCTTTCTTT
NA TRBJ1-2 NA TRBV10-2 CASSVKQGVNGYTF TGTGCCAGCAGTGTTAAACAGGGAGTTAATGGCTACACCTTC
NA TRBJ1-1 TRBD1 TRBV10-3 CAISNRGRNEAFF TGTGCCATCAGTAACAGGGGGAGGAATGAAGCTTTCTTT
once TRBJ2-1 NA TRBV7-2 CASSLQVWNEQFF TGTGCCAGCAGCCTGCAGGTATGGAATGAGCAGTTCTTC
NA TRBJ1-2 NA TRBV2 CATSREGTADYCFTF TGTGCCACCAGCAGGGAAGGGACCGCTGACTATTGCTTCACCTTC
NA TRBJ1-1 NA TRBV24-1 CATSGTRDTTEVFF TGTGCCACCAGTGGGACAAGGGACACCACTGAAGTGTTTTTT
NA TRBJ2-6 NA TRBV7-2 CASSLRLTYDGANVLAF TGTGCCAGCAGCCTACGGCTAACCTACGATGGGGCCAACGTCCTGGCTTTC
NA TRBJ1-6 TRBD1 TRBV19 CASSPIEAGGSYNSPLHF TGTGCCAGTAGCCCTATCGAGGCAGGGGGCTCCTATAATTCACCCCTCCACTTT
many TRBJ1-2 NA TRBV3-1 CASSQDEGHGYTF TGTGCCAGCAGCCAAGATGAGGGCCATGGCTACACCTTC
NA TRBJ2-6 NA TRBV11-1 CASSPTGLCSGANVLTF TGTGCCAGCAGCCCTACAGGGCTGTGCTCTGGGGCCAACGTCCTGACTTTC
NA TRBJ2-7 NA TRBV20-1 CSALGVSYEQYF TGCAGTGCTCTCGGGGTTTCCTACGAGCAGTACTTC
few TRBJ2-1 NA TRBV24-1 CATSPDWNNEQFF TGTGCCACCAGTCCCGACTGGAACAATGAGCAGTTCTTC
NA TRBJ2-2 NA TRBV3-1 CASGQMTGNTGELFF TGTGCCAGCGGCCAAATGACAGGGAACACCGGGGAGCTGTTTTTT
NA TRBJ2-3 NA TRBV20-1 CSAKSRLGPDTQYF TGCAGTGCTAAAAGCCGCCTGGGGCCAGATACGCAGTATTTT
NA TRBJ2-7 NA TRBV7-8 CASSPLLEQYF TGTGCCAGCAGCCCCCTACTCGAGCAGTACTTC
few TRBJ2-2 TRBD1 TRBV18 CASSPTTGNNGELFF TGTGCCAGCTCACCTACGACAGGGAATAACGGGGAGCTGTTTTTT
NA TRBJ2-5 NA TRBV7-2 CASSAETMETPHF TGTGCCAGCAGCGCCGAGACTATGGAGACGCCGCACTTC
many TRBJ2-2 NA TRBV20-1 CSAVLGTGELFF TGCAGTGCCGTACTAGGGACCGGGGAGCTGTTTTTT
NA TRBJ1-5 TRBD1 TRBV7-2 CASSEGGRRTGAF TGTGCCAGCAGTGAGGGGGGCAGGCGGACAGGGGCCTTT
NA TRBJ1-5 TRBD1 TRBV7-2 CASSPQTGVPAEQF TGCGCCAGCAGCCCGCAGACAGGGGTTCCCGCCGAGCAGTTT
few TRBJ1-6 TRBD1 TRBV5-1 CASSKTGGNNSPLHF TGCGCCAGCAGCAAGACAGGGGGCAATAATTCACCCCTCCACTTT
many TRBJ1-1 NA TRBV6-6 CASNMRVGTEAFF TGTGCCAGCAATATGAGGGTAGGCACTGAAGCTTTCTTT
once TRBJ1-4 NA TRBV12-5 CASSLAGRINEKLFF TGTGCCAGCAGCTTAGCAGGACGGATTAATGAAAAACTGTTTTTT
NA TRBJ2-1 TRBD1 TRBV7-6 CASSLAAMTGGTGQFF TGTGCCAGCAGCTTGGCCGCGATGACAGGGGGAACCGGGCAGTTCTTC
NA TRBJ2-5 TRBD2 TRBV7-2 CATSDPGLAGGETQYF TGTGCCACCAGTGATCCGGGACTAGCGGGCGGCGAGACCCAGTACTTC
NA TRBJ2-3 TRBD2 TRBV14 CAGSQGLRESSPTQYF TGTGCCGGCAGCCAAGGGCTGCGGGAGAGCAGCCCCACGCAGTATTTT
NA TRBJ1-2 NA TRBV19 CVCSVDDRAEGYTF TGTGTCTGTAGCGTTGATGATAGGGCTGAAGGCTACACCTTC
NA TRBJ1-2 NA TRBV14 CASSQVGYYGYTF TGTGCCAGCAGCCAAGTAGGGTACTATGGCTACACCTTC
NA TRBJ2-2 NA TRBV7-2 CASSKTRGAGALFF TGTGCCAGCAGCAAAACGAGGGGGGCCGGGGCGCTGTTTTTT
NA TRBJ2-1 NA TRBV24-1 CAIRDTGDSYNEQFF TGTGCCATCAGGGATACGGGGGACTCCTACAATGAGCAGTTCTTC
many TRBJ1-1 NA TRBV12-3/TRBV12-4 CASSYTGGETEAFF TGTGCCAGCAGTTATACAGGAGGGGAGACTGAAGCTTTCTTT
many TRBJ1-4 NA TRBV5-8 CASSLDRDLLFF TGTGCCAGCAGCTTGGACAGGGACCTGTTGTTTTTT
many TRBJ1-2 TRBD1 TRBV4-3 CASSQITRGSNYGYTF TGCGCCAGCAGCCAAATTACCAGGGGGTCTAACTATGGCTACACCTTC
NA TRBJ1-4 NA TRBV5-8 CASRRTGANEKLFF TGTGCCAGCAGAAGGACGGGAGCGAATGAAAAACTGTTTTTT
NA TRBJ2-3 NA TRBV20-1 CSARRNTEAQYF TGCAGTGCGAGACGGAACACTGAAGCGCAGTATTTT
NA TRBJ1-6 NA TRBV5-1 CASSLEGGTYNSPLHF TGCGCCAGCAGCTTGGAGGGAGGGACCTATAATTCACCCCTCCACTTT